Listed here are 10 T cell receptor beta chains from one sample, sequenced in a study of shared clonotypes between healthy human individuals. Positively selected for CCR7, the CD45RO-negative cells used as naive CD8 cells excluded terminally differentiated effector memory CD45RA+ cells. The data were produced by immunoSEQ multiplex PCR, yet TCRdb's version contains in-frame clones alone and is incomplete. The data contain approximately 2,200,000 clones, 85% to 95% of them singletons. The sequencing sample was made of naive CD8+ T cells from PBMCs. The receptors here all came from a man between 18 and 29 years old in good health. Some clones in this sample may be carry-over from other donors' samples.

J is TRBJ2-1 and V is TRBV28; TRBD2 matches 10 bases. J lost 3 bases, V lost 4 bases, and 3 bases had no gene match. The CDR3 loop spans 15 amino acids. Germline lookup yields CDR1 MDHEN and CDR2 SYDVKM. The CDR3 DNA follows: TGTGCCAGCAGTTACACTAGCGGGAACTACAATGAGCAGTTCTTC. This encodes CASSYTSGNYNEQFF. The full variable domain, its missing parts supplied by reference TRBV28 and TRBJ2-1, is DVKVTQSSRYLVKRTGEKVFLECVQDMDHENMFWYRQDPGLGLRLIYFSYDVKMKEKGDIPEGYSVSREKKERFSLILESASTNQTSMYLCASSYTSGNYNEQFFGPGTRLTVL.

This chain links TRBV13 with TRBJ1-4; no clear D. The CDR3 consists of 12 residues. In germline, CDR1 is PRHDT, CDR2 FYEKMQ (reference sequence). V lost 3 bases and J 5 bases, leaving 4 bases between the germline ends. The CDR3 spells CASSLENEKLFF. CDR3 nucleotide sequence: TGTGCCAGCAGCTTGGAAAATGAAAAACTGTTTTTT.

V gene TRBV29-1 combines with J gene TRBJ2-1; unclear D gene. Germline-derived CDR1 and CDR2 are SQVTM and ANQGSEA. V was shortened by 3 bases and J by 3 bases, with 12 bases between the two germline ends. The CDR3 has 14 amino acids. In nucleotides, the CDR3 is TGCAGCGTTGACCCCCCAGGTGACTACAATGAGCAGTTCTTC. Its translation: CSVDPPGDYNEQFF.

The chain employs TRBV5-5 and TRBJ1-4; D remains unclear. The CDR3 covers 15 residues. V lost 4 bases to trimming and J lost 3 bases, with 13 bases between them. The germline V gene has CDR1 SGHKS and CDR2 YYEKEE (reference sequence). CDR3 nucleotide sequence: TGTGCCAGCAGCCCCGGCTGGGTATCTAATGAAAAACTGTTTTTT. Protein: CASSPGWVSNEKLFF.

As regards this clone: The sample has other DNA sequences that encode this CDR3 too. This chain joins TRBV5-6 and TRBJ2-1; tentatively, D is TRBD2 (6 bases). Germline CDR1 SGHDT, CDR2 YYEEEE. The CDR3 spans 11 residues. The V and J ends lost 3 bases and 9 bases respectively, with 7 bases between them. The CDR3 nucleotides are TGTGCCAGCAGCTGGGGAGGTGAGCAGTTCTTC. Translation gives CASSWGGEQFF. The full variable domain, completed using reference TRBV5-6 and TRBJ2-1, is DAGVTQSPTHLIKTRGQQVTLRCSPKSGHDTVSWYQQALGQGPQFIFQYYEEEERQRGNFPDRFSGHQFPNYSSELNVNALLLGDSALYLCASSWGGEQFFGPGTRLTVL.

This clone was seen once. The rearrangement uses TRBV28 and TRBJ1-5; 7 nucleotides line up with TRBD1. Germline V gives CDR1 MDHEN, CDR2 SYDVKM. The CDR3 has 12 residues. The V and J ends lost 8 bases and 7 bases, in that order; junction bases with no gene match: 5. CDR3 in amino acids: CASETGKQPQHF. CDR3 sequence (DNA): TGTGCCAGCGAGACAGGGAAGCAGCCCCAGCATTTT.

The chain carries TRBV7-3 and TRBJ2-3; TRBD2 aligns across 9 bases. Per germline, CDR1 SGHTA and CDR2 FQGTGA. Losses at the gene ends were 5 bases for V and 2 bases for J; bases not matched to a gene: 14. This CDR3 has 18 residues. CDR3: CASSPTVLLAGHTDTQYF. The CDR3 DNA is TGTGCCAGCAGCCCCACGGTACTTCTAGCGGGACACACAGATACGCAGTATTTT.

This clone was counted a few times. The V and J genes are TRBV30 and TRBJ2-3; the match to TRBD2 covers 8 bases. The germline gives CDR1 GTSNPN, CDR2 SVGIG (reference sequence). This CDR3 is built from 14 residues. V trimming: 2 bases; J trimming: 2 bases; junction bases outside the gene matches: 3. CDR3 amino acids: CAWSRLATTDTQYF. The CDR3, as DNA: TGTGCCTGGAGTCGACTAGCGACCACAGATACGCAGTATTTT.

The chain is built from TRBV28 and TRBJ1-1, with D possibly matching TRBD1 (5 bases). The length of the CDR3 is 13 residues. Deletions cut 1 base from V and 7 bases from J, with 10 bases between. Germline CDR1 reads MDHEN; CDR2 reads SYDVKM. CDR3 loop: CASSLSGFDEAFF. For the CDR3, the DNA is TGTGCCAGCAGTTTATCAGGGTTTGATGAAGCTTTCTTT. Full variable domain (remainder filled in from reference TRBV28 and TRBJ1-1): DVKVTQSSRYLVKRTGEKVFLECVQDMDHENMFWYRQDPGLGLRLIYFSYDVKMKEKGDIPEGYSVSREKKERFSLILESASTNQTSMYLCASSLSGFDEAFFGQGTRLTVV.

This chain links TRBV7-6 with TRBJ2-7; TRBD2 agrees at 10 bases. From germline, CDR1 is SGHVS and CDR2 FNYEAQ. J lost 2 bases, V lost 1 base, and 2 bases had no gene match. This CDR3 has 15 residues. In nucleotides, the CDR3 is TGTGCCAGCAGCTTAGGCAGCGGGAGGGCCTACGAGCAGTACTTC. This gives the protein CASSLGSGRAYEQYF.